This paragraph covers one T cell receptor beta chain sequence. This record belongs to a study of blood T cells in healthy people across ages. The V gene's germline CDR1 is SEHNR and CDR2 FQNEAQ (reference sequence). The CDR3 is 15 amino acids. V shed 5 bases and J 4 bases; nucleotides not matched to a gene: 5. A J-beta primer mix and a sample-barcoded 5' primer were used in a second PCR of roughly 7 to 12 cycles. TCRdb reanalysed the 5' RACE reads using MiXCR and keeps one entry per CDR3 protein. The sample comprises about 940,000 distinct CDR3 sequences, about 48% of which are singletons, and over 10% rests with the top ten.

Material: blood. The sequence came from a man aged 30 to 45 in good health. The V and J genes are TRBV7-9 and TRBJ1-1; 12 bases match TRBD1. CDR3 sequence (DNA): TGTGCCAGCAGCCACGGGACAGGGGGCGTCACTGAAGCTTTCTTT. Protein sequence: CASSHGTGGVTEAFF.